The T cell receptor beta chain under discussion was sequenced for a study of CD8+CD57+ T cells in acquired aplastic anemia. General study findings and limits: The CD8+ Simpson's diversity of patients and controls was not significantly different.

All patients picked for sequencing had shown, by flow cytometry, an expansion of CD8+CD57+ cells. CDR3 and TCR beta VDJ profiling relied on a genomic DNA template. TCRdb reprocessed the reads with MiXCR, giving one entry per CDR3 protein. The sample yields about 98,000 distinct CDR3 sequences, 65% to 70% seen once. The CDR3 totals 13 residues. V shed 1 base and J shed 4 bases, with 7 bases lying between them. The germline CDR1 and CDR2 sequences are SGDLS and YYNGEE. Concerning this clonotype itself: Its target is not known.

Sequenced: sorted CD4+, CD8+, or CD8+CD57+ T cells (not recorded which) from PBMCs. The chain employs TRBV9 and TRBJ2-3; no clear D. This receptor was taken from a human donor with aplastic anemia. The CDR3 here is CASSVRLADTQYF. The DNA of the CDR3 is TGTGCCAGCAGCGTACGGCTGGCAGATACGCAGTATTTT. The complete variable domain, with remaining parts taken from reference TRBV9 and TRBJ2-3, reads DSGVTQTPKHLITATGQRVTLRCSPRSGDLSVYWYQQSLDQGLQFLIQYYNGEERAKGNILERFSAQQFPDLHSELNLSSLELGDSALYFCASSVRLADTQYFGPGTRLTVL.